This TCR beta chain came from a study of CD8+CD57+ T cells in acquired aplastic anemia (dated by TCRdb to the late 2010s). For context, the study as a whole: On average, sorted CD4+ and CD8+ cells yielded 3.2 ug of extracted DNA, with a range of roughly 0.17 to 30 ug. CD8+CD57+ expansion was defined as frequency above the mean frequency observed in healthy subjects. What the study reported, not specific to this receptor: No significant difference in CD8+ Simpson's diversity was found between patients and healthy controls (P=0.060). Twenty-nine CD8+ CDR3 sequences were found in both patients and controls but appeared to be highly expressed in patients and within the immunodominant clones of the patients.

The patients picked for sequencing were ones in whom flow cytometry had shown an expansion of CD8+CD57+ cells. Every patient had severe acquired aplastic anemia, diagnosed using the International Study of Aplastic Anemia and Agranulocytosis and Camitta criteria. Patients had received no therapy at the time of blood sampling. TCR repertoires of sorted CD4+ and CD8+ blood T cells from severe aplastic anemia patients and healthy subjects were deep-sequenced in the study. In the USA, patient enrollment took place under clinicaltrials.gov protocols 00001620, 01623167, 00001397, 00071045, 00081523 and 00961064. Ficoll-Paque density gradient centrifugation was used to isolate peripheral blood mononuclear cells. CD4+ and CD8+ T cells were sorted by FACS or magnetic beads before DNA extraction. Genomic DNA was used as template for profiling of TCR beta VDJ combinations and CDR3 sequences. An Illumina HiSeq 2000 was used for TCR repertoire sequencing. As for how the authors treated the data: TRBV/TRBJ rearrangement plots, CDR3 size and DJ length profiles, and Simpson's diversity index were used to evaluate the repertoires. The most abundant DNA sequence in the deep sequencing data was taken as the immunodominant clone. CDR3 amino acid sequences were checked for sharing across subjects and were also compared against the VDJdb database and published repertoires. TCRdb trimmed the raw reads at Q25, called clones with MiXCR and kept productive beta chains. Each record represents a unique CDR3 protein, reported with the most common genes and DNA among its rows. The V and J calls shown here were made by TCRdb, not taken from the authors' results. A total of roughly 180,000 distinct CDR3 sequences appear in this sample, about three fifths of them only once. Of the sample, approximately 42% falls within the top ten clones.

From its cysteine to its phenylalanine, the CDR3 spans 11 amino acids. Only the CDR3 portion is preserved as DNA: 33 bases, with reading frame beginning at the first base. Trimming costs V 4 bases and J 6 bases, and their ends lie 5 bases apart. Looking up the germline V gene yields CDR1 KGHDR and CDR2 SFDVKD. On this clonotype itself: No antigen is known for it. Within one base of it there is no much larger clone, and no base qualities were kept.

Sequenced: sorted CD4+, CD8+, or CD8+CD57+ T cells (not recorded which) from PBMCs. The rearrangement combines TRBV24-1 with TRBJ1-1; the D gene lacks a confident call. The TCR was taken from a human donor with aplastic anemia. The CDR3 protein is CATSEMPEAFF. The sequence in DNA is TGTGCCACCAGTGAGATGCCTGAAGCTTTCTTT.